This TCR beta chain was captured in a study of blood T cell repertoires in COVID-19. Overall study: Acute and convalescent COVID-19 samples came from the United States, Italy and Spain. PBMCs, B-cell-depleted T cells, or T cells provided the cDNA or gDNA that made up the material.

Source study methods: Amplification from reference gene primers served as the basis for estimated nucleated cell counts. Profiling relied on immunoSEQ multiplex PCR, and the TCRdb table lists in-frame clones only, not all of them. V and J calls and clone size are given by that table; D and trimming were obtained from the DNA. The sample has 370,000 or so clones, 81% seen once. The V gene's germline CDR1 is SNHLY and CDR2 FYNNEI. V lost 7 bases and J lost 5; bases outside the gene matches: 9. The CDR3 contains 15 residues. The TCR comes from a human donor with acute or convalescent COVID-19. The donor label of this sample is uncertain. The sequencing sample was made of peripheral blood. This chain links TRBV2 with TRBJ2-3, with 10 bases matching TRBD2. CDR3 sequence reads: CASKGAGGPGDTQYF. CDR3 in DNA: TGTGCCAGCAAGGGAGCGGGAGGGCCAGGAGATACGCAGTATTTT. The complete variable domain, with remaining parts taken from reference TRBV2 and TRBJ2-3, reads EPEVTQTPSHQVTQMGQEVILRCVPISNHLYFYWYRQILGQKVEFLVSFYNNEISEKSEIFDDQFSVERPDGSNFTLKIRSTKLEDSAMYFCASKGAGGPGDTQYFGPGTRLTVL.